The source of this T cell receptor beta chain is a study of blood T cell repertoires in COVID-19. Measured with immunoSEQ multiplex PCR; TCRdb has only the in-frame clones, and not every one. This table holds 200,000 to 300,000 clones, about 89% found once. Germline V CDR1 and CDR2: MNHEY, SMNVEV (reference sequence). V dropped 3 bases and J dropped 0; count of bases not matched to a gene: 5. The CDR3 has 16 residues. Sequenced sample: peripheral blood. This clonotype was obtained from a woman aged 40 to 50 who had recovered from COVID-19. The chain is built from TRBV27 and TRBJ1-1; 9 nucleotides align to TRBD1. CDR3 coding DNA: TGTGCCAGCAGTTTTCTCACAGGGGGCATGAACACTGAAGCTTTCTTT. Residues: CASSFLTGGMNTEAFF.